The entry that follows covers one T cell receptor beta chain sequence. What it recognizes is unknown. The CDR3 covers 12 residues. Germline-derived CDR1 and CDR2 are SEHNR and FQNEAQ (reference sequence). With V trimmed by 4 bases and J by 7 bases, 4 bases remained unmatched. TCRdb reanalysed the reads using MiXCR and keeps one entry per CDR3 protein. Of roughly 120,000 distinct CDR3 sequences in the sample, 30% to 35% were seen once. The source of the sample is a study of T cell repertoires in cytomegalovirus infection. Study-wide context: Matching HLA type and CMV infection were both indicated by public TCR beta signatures. General study points: The ex vivo response was dominated by HLA-C-restricted CMV-specific TCR beta clonotypes. Totalled public TCR beta family frequency picked out people who carried CMV plus the relevant HLA.

This specimen consisted of CD8+ T cells from cultured PBMCs, obtained from culture after CMV antigen stimulation. V and J are TRBV7-9 and TRBJ2-7; 7 bases agree with TRBD2. This receptor was taken from a human donor in good health (CMV status not recorded). Some clones in this sample may be carry-over from other donors' samples. CDR3 amino acids: CASSSAGSEQYF. CDR3 in DNA: TGTGCCAGCAGCTCAGCGGGGTCAGAGCAGTACTTC.